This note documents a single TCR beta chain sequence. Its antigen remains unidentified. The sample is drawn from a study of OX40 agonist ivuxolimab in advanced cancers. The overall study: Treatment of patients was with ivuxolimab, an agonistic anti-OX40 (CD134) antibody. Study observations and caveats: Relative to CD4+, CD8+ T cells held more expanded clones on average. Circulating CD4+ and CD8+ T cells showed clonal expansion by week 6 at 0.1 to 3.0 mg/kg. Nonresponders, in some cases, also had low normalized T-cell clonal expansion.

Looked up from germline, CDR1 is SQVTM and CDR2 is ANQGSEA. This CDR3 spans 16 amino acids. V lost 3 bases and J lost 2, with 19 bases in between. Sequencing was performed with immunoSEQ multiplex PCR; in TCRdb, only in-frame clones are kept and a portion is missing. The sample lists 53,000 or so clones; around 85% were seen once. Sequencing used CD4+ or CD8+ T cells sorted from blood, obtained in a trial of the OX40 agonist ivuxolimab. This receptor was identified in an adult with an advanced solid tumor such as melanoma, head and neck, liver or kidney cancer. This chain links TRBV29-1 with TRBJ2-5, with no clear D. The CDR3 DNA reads TGCAGCGTTGAGCAGACTCCATTCAAGATACAAGAGACCCAGTACTTC. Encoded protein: CSVEQTPFKIQETQYF.